The present T cell receptor (beta chain) was sequenced within a study of T cells in Graves' hyperthyroidism and ophthalmopathy. Whole-study findings and limits: Blood samples included most of the expanded thyroid clonotypes exceeding 0.001.

Exclusion of patients followed from uncontrolled infection, other autoimmune disease, pregnancy or lactation. The CDR3 is 13 residues long. Between the trimmed V and J ends, which lost 1 base and 7 bases, there was a span of 9 bases. CDR1 and CDR2 from the germline V gene are SGHRS and YFSETQ. This clonotype was counted many times. Its target is not known. RNA transcripts gave rise to amplified TCR beta CDR3 regions. First-round RT-PCR targeting the TCR CDR3 was performed with the HTBI primer set. TCRdb re-derived calls from the multiplex PCR reads in MiXCR, one entry per CDR3 protein. The data hold approximately 700,000 distinct CDR3 sequences, with approximately 42% observed a single time.

The sample taken for sequencing was peripheral blood or thyroid tissue (not recorded which). The J gene is TRBJ1-5, the V gene TRBV5-1; D may be TRBD1 (6 bases). The receptor was derived from an adult man with Graves' disease, either hyperthyroidism or ophthalmopathy (not recorded which). The CDR3 bases are TGCGCCAGCAGCTTGTGGACAGACCAGCCCCAGCATTTT. Protein: CASSLWTDQPQHF.